This TCR beta chain was identified in a study of Graves' ophthalmopathy and Graves' hyperthyroidism. Amplification of the TCR beta CDR3 regions used RNA transcripts (as template). After a first-round RT-PCR with HTBI primers, a second-round multiplex PCR was run. From the multiplex PCR reads, TCRdb called clonotypes with MiXCR, one entry per CDR3 protein. This sample yields roughly 400,000 distinct CDR3 sequences, of which about 17% are seen a single time; more than 1.5% belongs to the top ten. Worth noting for this clonotype: Its matching antigen is unknown.

Pregnancy or lactation, uncontrolled infections and other autoimmune diseases were grounds for excluding patients. Sampling around 9.8 ml of fresh peripheral blood provided the PBMCs. CDR1 is MNHNS and CDR2 is SASEGT in the germline V gene. V lost 0 bases and J lost 1, with 10 bases in between. There are 15 residues in the CDR3. Findings and caveats of the study: The model's prediction of ophthalmopathy progression had 65% to 71% sensitivity and roughly 72% specificity. Blood also held most thyroid clonotypes expanded above 0.001 frequency.

V and J are TRBV6-1 and TRBJ2-7; D is ambiguous. Sequenced input: peripheral blood. This TCR came from a woman in her late teens or twenties with Graves' ophthalmopathy. In nucleotides, the CDR3 is TGTGCCAGCAGTGAAGCACGGATTGCGTCCTACGAGCAGTACTTC. Amino acid sequence: CASSEARIASYEQYF.